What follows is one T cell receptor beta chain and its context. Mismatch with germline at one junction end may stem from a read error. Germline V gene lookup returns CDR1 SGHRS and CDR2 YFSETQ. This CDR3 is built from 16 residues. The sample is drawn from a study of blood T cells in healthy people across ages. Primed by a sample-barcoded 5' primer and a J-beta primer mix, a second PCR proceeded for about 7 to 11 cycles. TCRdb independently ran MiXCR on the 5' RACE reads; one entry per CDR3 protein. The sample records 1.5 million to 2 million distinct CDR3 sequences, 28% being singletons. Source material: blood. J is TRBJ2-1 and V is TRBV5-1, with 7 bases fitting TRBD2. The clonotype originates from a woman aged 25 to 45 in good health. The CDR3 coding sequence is TGCGCCAGCAGCTTGGGGCGGGGGAGCTCCTACAATGGGCAGTTCTTC. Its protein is CASSLGRGSSYNGQFF.